This T cell receptor beta chain derives from a study of radiation and T cells in renal cell carcinoma. The junction had 6 bases not matched to a gene; V was cut back by 6 bases and J by 5 bases. CDR3 size: 14 residues. Germline lookup yields CDR1 MNHNS and CDR2 SASEGT. TCRdb keeps only in-frame clones here, not all; method: immunoSEQ multiplex PCR. The table records roughly 78,000 clones, 82% of them present only once. Sample time point: blood 2 weeks post-SBRT. As to treatment: 15 Gy SBRT to primary tumor, nephrectomy 4 weeks later. The receptor was derived from a man aged 55 to 70 with renal cell carcinoma. The chain uses TRBV6-1 and TRBJ1-4; TRBD1 matches 7 bases. The sample was blood, taken from a patient whose treatment included radiotherapy and nephrectomy. The CDR3, as DNA: TGTGCCAGCAGGAGGGGACAGTCGAATGAAAAACTGTTTTTT. Its translation: CASRRGQSNEKLFF.